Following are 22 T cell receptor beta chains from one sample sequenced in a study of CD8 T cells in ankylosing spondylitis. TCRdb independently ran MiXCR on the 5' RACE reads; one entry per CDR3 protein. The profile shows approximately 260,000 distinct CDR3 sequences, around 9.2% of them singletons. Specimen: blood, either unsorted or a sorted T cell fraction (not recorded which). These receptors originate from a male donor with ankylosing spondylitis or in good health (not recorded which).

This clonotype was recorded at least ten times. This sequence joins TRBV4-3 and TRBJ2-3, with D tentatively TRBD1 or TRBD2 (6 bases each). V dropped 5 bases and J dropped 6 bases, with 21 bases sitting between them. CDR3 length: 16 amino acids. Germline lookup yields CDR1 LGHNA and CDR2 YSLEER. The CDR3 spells CASSSRRDPGGDTQYF. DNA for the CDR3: TGCGCCAGCAGCTCCCGTCGGGACCCCGGGGGCGATACGCAGTATTTT.

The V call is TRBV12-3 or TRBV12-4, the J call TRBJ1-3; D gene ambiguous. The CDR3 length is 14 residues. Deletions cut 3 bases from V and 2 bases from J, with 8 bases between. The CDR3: CASSFLPPGNTIYF. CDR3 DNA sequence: TGTGCCAGCAGTTTCTTGCCCCCTGGAAACACCATATATTTT.

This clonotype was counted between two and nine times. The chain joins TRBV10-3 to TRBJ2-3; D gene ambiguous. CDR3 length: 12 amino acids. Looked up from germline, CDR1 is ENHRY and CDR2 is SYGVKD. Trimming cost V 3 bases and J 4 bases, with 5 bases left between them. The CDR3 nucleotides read TGTGCCATCAGTGATCTGGCAGATACGCAGTATTTT. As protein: CAISDLADTQYF.

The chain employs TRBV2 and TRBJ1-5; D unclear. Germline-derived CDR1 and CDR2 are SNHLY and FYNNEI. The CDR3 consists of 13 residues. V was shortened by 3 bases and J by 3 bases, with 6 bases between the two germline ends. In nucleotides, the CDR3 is TGTGCCAGCAGTGAGGGTCTCAATCAGCCCCAGCATTTT. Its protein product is CASSEGLNQPQHF.

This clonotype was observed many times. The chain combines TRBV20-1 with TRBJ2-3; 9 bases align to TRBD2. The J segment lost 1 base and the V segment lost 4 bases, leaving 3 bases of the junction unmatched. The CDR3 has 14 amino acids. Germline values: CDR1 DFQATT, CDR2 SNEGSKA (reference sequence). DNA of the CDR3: TGCAGTGCTAACCAGCGGGGGGGCACAGATACGCAGTATTTT. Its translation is CSANQRGGTDTQYF.

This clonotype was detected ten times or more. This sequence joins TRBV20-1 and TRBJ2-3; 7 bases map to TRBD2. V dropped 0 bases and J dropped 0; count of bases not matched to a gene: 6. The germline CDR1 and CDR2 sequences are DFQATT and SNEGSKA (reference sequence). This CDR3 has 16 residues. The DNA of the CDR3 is TGCAGTGCTAGAGATGGAGGGACTACTAGCACAGATACGCAGTATTTT. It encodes CSARDGGTTSTDTQYF.

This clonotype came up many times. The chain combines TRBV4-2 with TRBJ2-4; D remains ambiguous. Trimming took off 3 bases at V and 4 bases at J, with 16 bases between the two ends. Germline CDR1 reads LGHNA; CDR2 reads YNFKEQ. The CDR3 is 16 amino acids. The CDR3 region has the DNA TGTGCCAGCAGCCATTCCGAGGCTGTCCTAAAAAACATTCAGTACTTC. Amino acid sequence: CASSHSEAVLKNIQYF.

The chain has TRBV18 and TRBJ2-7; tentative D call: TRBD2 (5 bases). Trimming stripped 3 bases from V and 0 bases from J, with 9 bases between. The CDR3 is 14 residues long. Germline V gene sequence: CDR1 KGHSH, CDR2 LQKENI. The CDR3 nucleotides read TGTGCCAGCTCACCTATGGAGGACTCCTACGAGCAGTACTTC. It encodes CASSPMEDSYEQYF.

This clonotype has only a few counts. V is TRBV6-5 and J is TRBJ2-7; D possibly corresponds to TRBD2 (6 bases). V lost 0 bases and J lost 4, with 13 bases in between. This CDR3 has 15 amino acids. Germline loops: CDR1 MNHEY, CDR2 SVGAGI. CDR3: CASSYSRREGYEQYF. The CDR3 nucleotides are TGTGCCAGCAGTTACTCGAGGCGGGAAGGTTACGAGCAGTACTTC.

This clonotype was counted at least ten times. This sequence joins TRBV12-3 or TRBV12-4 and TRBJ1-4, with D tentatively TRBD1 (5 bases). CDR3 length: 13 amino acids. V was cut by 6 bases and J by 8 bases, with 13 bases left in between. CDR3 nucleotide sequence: TGTGCCAGCAGCATAGACAGCTTCGAAAAACTGTTTTTT. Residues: CASSIDSFEKLFF.

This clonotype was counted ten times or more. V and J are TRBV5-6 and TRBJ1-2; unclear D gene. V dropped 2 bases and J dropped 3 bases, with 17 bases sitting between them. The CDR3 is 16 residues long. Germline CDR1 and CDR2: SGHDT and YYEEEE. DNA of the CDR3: TGTGCCAGCAGCTTTGGGTTTGGGCCGACGGACTATGGCTACACCTTC. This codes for CASSFGFGPTDYGYTF.

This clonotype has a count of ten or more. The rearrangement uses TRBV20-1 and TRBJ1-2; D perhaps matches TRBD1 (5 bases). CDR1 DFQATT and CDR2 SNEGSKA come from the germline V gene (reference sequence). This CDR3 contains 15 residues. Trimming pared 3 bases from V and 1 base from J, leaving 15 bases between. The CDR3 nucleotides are TGCAGTGCTAGTGACAGCTTAGGGGTTAACTATGGCTACACCTTC. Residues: CSASDSLGVNYGYTF.

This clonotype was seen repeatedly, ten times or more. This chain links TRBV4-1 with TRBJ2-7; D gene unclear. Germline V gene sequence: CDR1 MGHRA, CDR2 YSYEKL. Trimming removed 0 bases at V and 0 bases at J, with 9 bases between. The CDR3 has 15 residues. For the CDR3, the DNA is TGCGCCAGCAGCCAAGAGAATGGTGGCTCCTACGAGCAGTACTTC. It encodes CASSQENGGSYEQYF.

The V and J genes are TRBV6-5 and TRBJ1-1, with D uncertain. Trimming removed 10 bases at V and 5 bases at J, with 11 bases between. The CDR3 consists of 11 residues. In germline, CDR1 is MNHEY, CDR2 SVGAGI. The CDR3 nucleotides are TGTGCCACCCCGCGCGGGACTGAAGCTTTCTTT. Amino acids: CATPRGTEAFF.

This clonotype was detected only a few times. Here the CDR3 reads CASSFTTSSVPGLTDTQYF. CDR3 DNA: TGTGCCAGCAGTTTCACCACCTCGAGTGTCCCAGGGCTCACAGATACGCAGTATTTT. The chain employs TRBV11-2 and TRBJ2-3; a possible D gene is TRBD1 (5 bases). CDR1 is SGHAT, CDR2 FQNNGV, per germline. This CDR3 has 19 residues. The ends were cut back, 6 bases at V and 2 bases at J, with 27 bases in the middle.

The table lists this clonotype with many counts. CDR3: CSVGQGTTEAFF. For the CDR3, the DNA is TGCAGTGTTGGACAGGGGACCACTGAAGCTTTCTTT. The rearrangement links TRBV20-1 to TRBJ1-1, with 9 bases aligning to TRBD1. The junction had 4 bases not matched to a gene; V was cut back by 7 bases and J by 4 bases. The CDR3 has 12 residues. Germline V gene lookup returns CDR1 DFQATT and CDR2 SNEGSKA (reference sequence).

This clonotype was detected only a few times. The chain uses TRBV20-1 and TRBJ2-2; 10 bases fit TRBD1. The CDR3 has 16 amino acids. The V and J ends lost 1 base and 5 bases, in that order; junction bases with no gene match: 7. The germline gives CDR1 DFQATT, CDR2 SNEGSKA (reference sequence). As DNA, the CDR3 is TGCAGTGCTAGAGCTAGTCGGACAGGGGGGACCGGGGAGCTGTTTTTT. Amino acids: CSARASRTGGTGELFF.

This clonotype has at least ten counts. The CDR3 loop is CSAGTSGASTDTQYF. The CDR3 DNA is TGCAGTGCTGGCACTAGCGGGGCTAGCACAGATACGCAGTATTTT. The V call is TRBV20-1, the J call TRBJ2-3; 10 bases match TRBD2. The CDR3 is 15 residues long. Losses at the gene ends were 5 bases for V and 0 bases for J; bases not matched to a gene: 5. Germline CDR1 reads DFQATT; CDR2 reads SNEGSKA (reference sequence).

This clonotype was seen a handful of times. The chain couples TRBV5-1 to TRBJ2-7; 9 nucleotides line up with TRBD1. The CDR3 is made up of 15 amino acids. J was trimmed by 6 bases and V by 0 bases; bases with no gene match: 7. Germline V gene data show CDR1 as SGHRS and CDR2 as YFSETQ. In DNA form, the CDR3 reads TGCGCCAGCAGCTTGGAGGCGGACAGGGGAAGCGAGCAGTACTTC. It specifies CASSLEADRGSEQYF.

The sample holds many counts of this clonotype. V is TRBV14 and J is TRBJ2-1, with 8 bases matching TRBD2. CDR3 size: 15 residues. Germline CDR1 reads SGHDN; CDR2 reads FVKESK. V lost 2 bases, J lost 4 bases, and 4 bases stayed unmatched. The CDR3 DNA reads TGTGCCAGCAGCCAAAGGGGGACTAGGTACAATGAGCAGTTCTTC. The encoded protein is CASSQRGTRYNEQFF.

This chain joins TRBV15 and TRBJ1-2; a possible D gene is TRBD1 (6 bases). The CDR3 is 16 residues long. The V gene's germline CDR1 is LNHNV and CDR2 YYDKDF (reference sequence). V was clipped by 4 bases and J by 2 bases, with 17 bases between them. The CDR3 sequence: CATSNPVTGRNYGYTF. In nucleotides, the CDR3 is TGTGCCACCAGCAATCCTGTTACAGGGCGAAACTATGGCTACACCTTC. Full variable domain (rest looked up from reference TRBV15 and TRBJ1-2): DAMVIQNPRYQVTQFGKPVTLSCSQTLNHNVMYWYQQKSSQAPKLLFHYYDKDFNNEADTPDNFQSRRPNTSFCFLDIRSPGLGDTAMYLCATSNPVTGRNYGYTFGSGTRLTVV.

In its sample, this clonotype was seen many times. The CDR3, as DNA: TGCAGTGCTAGTCTAGGCCTAGCGGGGGTTAATGAGCAGTTCTTC. This encodes CSASLGLAGVNEQFF. This rearrangement joins TRBV20-1 to TRBJ2-1; TRBD2 matches at 10 bases. Germline CDR1 DFQATT, CDR2 SNEGSKA (reference sequence). This CDR3 is built from 15 residues. The trim removed 3 bases at V and 7 bases at J, leaving 9 bases unmatched.